This TCR beta chain was identified during a study of long-term antiretroviral therapy in people with HIV. immunoSEQ v3.0 was run at survey level. Sequenced by immunoSEQ multiplex PCR; TCRdb stores in-frame clones only, minus some. The sample holds some 40,000 clones, about 94% seen once. The specimen was unsorted PBMCs, collected 9.2 years after starting antiretroviral therapy. This clonotype was sampled from a man aged 25 to 40 with HIV.

In nucleotides, the CDR3 is TGTGCCAGCAGCTCCATTGTCGGGGGGGGACGAGGCAATGAGCAGTTCTTC. As protein: CASSSIVGGGRGNEQFF. The rearrangement joins TRBV7-6 to TRBJ2-1; 8 nucleotides match TRBD2. J gave up 6 bases and V 4 bases, and 14 bases lay outside the gene matches. The germline gives CDR1 SGHVS, CDR2 FNYEAQ. The CDR3 loop spans 17 amino acids.